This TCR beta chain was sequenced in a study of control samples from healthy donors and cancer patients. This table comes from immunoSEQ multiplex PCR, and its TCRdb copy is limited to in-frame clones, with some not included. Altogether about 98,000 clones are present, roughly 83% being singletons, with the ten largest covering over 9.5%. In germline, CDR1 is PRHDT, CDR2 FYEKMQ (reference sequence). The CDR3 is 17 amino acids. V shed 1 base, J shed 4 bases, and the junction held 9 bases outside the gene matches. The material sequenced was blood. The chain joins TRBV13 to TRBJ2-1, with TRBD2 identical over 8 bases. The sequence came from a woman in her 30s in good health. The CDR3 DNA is TGTGCCAGCAGCTTAGTCGGGTTAGCGGGGAGATACAATGAGCAGTTCTTC. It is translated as CASSLVGLAGRYNEQFF.